This T cell receptor (beta chain) was profiled in a study of blood T cell repertoires in COVID-19. In the original workflow: The assay estimated nucleated cells by amplifying reference gene primers. The data were produced by immunoSEQ multiplex PCR, yet TCRdb's version contains in-frame clones alone and is incomplete. For V, J and clone size, that table is used; D and trimming come from the DNA. In the table there are 60,000 to 85,000 clones, over 70% of which are singletons. Germline assignment: CDR1 SGHRS and CDR2 YFSETQ. This CDR3 has 14 residues. The V segment lost 0 bases and the J segment 4 bases; nucleotides outside the gene matches: 3.

This sequence was found in a man aged 65-85 years who had recovered from COVID-19. The specimen sequenced was peripheral blood. The V call is TRBV5-1, the J call TRBJ1-2, with 7 bases fitting TRBD1. This CDR3 is CASSLGNRGYGYTF. Here the CDR3 DNA reads TGCGCCAGCAGCTTGGGAAACAGGGGCTATGGCTACACCTTC.